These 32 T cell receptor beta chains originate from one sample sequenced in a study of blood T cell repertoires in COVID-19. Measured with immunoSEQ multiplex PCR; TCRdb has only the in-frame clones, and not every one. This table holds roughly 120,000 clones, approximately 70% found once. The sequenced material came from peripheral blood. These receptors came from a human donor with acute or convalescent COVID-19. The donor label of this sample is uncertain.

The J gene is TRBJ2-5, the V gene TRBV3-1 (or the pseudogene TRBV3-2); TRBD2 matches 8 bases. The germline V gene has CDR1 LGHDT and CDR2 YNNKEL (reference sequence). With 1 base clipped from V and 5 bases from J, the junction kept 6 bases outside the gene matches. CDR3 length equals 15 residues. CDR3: CASSQGPGGLETQYF. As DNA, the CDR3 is TGTGCCAGCAGCCAAGGGCCGGGGGGGCTGGAGACCCAGTACTTC.

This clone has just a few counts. The CDR3 coding sequence is TGTGCCAGCTCACCCCGGGGATGGGGTATCAACACCGGGGAGCTGTTTTTT. It specifies CASSPRGWGINTGELFF. The V and J genes are TRBV18 and TRBJ2-2; the D gene is possibly TRBD2 (5 bases). There are 17 residues in the CDR3. Germline-derived CDR1 and CDR2 are KGHSH and LQKENI. V was clipped by 3 bases and J by 2 bases, with 16 bases between them.

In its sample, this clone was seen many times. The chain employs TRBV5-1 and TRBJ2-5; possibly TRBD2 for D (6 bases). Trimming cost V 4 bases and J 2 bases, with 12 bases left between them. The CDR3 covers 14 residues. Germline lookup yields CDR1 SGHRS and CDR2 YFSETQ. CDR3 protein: CASSRDFPQETQYF. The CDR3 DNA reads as TGCGCCAGCAGCCGGGACTTCCCGCAAGAGACCCAGTACTTC.

In DNA, the CDR3 is TGTGCCAGCAGCTTGGCGGGACACCCGAACACTGAAGCTTTCTTT. Amino acid sequence: CASSLAGHPNTEAFF. The genes are TRBV5-8 and TRBJ1-1; tentatively, D is TRBD1 (6 bases). Germline CDR1 SGHTS, CDR2 YDEGEE. The CDR3 sequence is 15 residues long. V was cut by 0 bases and J by 1 base, with 10 bases left in between.

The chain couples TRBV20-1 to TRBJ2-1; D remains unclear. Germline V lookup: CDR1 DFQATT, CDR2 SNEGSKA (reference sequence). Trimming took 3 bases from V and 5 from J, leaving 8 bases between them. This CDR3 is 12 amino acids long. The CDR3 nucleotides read TGCAGTGCTAGTCTTGCAGACAATGAGCAGTTCTTC. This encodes CSASLADNEQFF.

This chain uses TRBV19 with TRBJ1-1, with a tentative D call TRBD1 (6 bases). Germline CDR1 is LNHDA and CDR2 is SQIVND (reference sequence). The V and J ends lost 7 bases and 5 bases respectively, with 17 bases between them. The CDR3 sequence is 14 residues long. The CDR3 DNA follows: TGTGCCAGTACCGGCCACAGGGAAAGGACTGAAGCTTTCTTT. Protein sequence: CASTGHRERTEAFF.

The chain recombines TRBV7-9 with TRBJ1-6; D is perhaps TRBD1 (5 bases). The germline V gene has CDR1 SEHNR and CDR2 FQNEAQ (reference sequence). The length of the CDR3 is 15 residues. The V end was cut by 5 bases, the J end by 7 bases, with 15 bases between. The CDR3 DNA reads TGTGCCAGCAGCGGGGGGGGGAGGGAAAATTCACCCCTCCACTTT. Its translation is CASSGGGRENSPLHF.

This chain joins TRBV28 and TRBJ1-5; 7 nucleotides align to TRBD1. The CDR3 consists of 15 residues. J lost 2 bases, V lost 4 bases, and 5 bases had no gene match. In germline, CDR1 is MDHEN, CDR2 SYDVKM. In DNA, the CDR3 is TGTGCCAGCAGTTACAGGGGTGTGGGCAATCAGCCCCAGCATTTT. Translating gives CASSYRGVGNQPQHF. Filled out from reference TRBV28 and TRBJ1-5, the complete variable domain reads DVKVTQSSRYLVKRTGEKVFLECVQDMDHENMFWYRQDPGLGLRLIYFSYDVKMKEKGDIPEGYSVSREKKERFSLILESASTNQTSMYLCASSYRGVGNQPQHFGDGTRLSIL.

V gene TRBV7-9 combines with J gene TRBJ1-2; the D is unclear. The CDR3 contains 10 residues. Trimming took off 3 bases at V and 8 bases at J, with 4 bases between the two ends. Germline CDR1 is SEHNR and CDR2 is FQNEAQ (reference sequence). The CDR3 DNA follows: TGTGCCAGCAGCTTCGAGGGCTACACCTTC. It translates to CASSFEGYTF.

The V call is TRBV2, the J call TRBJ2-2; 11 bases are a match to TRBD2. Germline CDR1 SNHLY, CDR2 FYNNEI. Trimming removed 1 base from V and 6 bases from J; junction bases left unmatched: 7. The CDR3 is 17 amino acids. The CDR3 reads CASSEEASGGRAGELFF. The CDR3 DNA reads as TGTGCCAGCAGTGAAGAGGCTAGCGGGGGGCGGGCCGGGGAGCTGTTTTTT.

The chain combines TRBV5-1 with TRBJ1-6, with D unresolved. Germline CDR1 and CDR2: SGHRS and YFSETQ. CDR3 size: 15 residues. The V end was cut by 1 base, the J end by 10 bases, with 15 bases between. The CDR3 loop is CASSLSGVAGSPLHF. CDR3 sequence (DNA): TGCGCCAGCAGCTTGAGCGGGGTAGCAGGATCACCCCTCCACTTT.

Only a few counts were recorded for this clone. DNA for the CDR3: TGCGCCAGCAGCCAAGGGACAGGGGGCACCGGGGAGCTGTTTTTT. Amino acids: CASSQGTGGTGELFF. The chain uses TRBV5-1 and TRBJ2-2; 11 bases fit TRBD1. The trim removed 4 bases at V and 4 bases at J, leaving 3 bases unmatched. The CDR3 is 15 amino acids. CDR1 SGHRS and CDR2 YFSETQ come from the germline V gene.

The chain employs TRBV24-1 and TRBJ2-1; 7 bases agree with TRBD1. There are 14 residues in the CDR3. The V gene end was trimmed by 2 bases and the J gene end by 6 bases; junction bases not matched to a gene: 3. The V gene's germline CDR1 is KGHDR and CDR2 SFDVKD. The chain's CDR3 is CATSDWDSANEQFF. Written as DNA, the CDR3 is TGTGCCACCAGTGATTGGGACAGCGCCAATGAGCAGTTCTTC.

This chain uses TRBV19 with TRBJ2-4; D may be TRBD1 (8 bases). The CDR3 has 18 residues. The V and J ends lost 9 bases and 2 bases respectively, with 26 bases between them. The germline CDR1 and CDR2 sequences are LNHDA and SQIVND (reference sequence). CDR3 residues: CARRSSQGGGFSKNIQYF. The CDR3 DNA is TGTGCCAGAAGATCCTCACAGGGGGGGGGATTTTCCAAAAACATTCAGTACTTC.

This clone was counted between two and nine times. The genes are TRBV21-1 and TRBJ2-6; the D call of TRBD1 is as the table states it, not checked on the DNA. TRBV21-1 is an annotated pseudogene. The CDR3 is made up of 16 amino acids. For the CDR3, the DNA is TGTGCCAGCAGCGGAAGTACAGGGACTGGGGCCAACGTCCTGACTTTC. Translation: CASSGSTGTGANVLTF.

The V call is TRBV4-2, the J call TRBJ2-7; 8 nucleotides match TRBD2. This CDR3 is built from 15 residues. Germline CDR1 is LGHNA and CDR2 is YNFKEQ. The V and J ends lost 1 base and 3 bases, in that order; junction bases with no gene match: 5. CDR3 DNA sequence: TGTGCCAGCAGCCAAGGTCTAGCGGGCGGCTACGAGCAGTACTTC. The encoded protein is CASSQGLAGGYEQYF.

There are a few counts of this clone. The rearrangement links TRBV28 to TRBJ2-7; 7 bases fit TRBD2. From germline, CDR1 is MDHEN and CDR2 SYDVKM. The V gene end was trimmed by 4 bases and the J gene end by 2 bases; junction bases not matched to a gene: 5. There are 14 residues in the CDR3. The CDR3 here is CASSSGGEAYEQYF. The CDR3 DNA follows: TGTGCCAGCAGTTCTGGGGGGGAGGCCTACGAGCAGTACTTC.

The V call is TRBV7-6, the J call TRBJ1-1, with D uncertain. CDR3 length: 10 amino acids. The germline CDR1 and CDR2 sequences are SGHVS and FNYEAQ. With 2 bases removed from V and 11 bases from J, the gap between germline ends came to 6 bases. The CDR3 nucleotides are TGTGCCAGCAGCTTATCGTCGGCTTTCTTT. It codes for CASSLSSAFF.

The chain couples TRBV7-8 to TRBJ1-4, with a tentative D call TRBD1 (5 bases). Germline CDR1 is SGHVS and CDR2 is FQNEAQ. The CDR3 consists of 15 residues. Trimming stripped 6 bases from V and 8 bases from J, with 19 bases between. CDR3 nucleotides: TGTGCCAGCAGTCCCCACCGGCGGCCAGGGGAAAAACTGTTTTTT. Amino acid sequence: CASSPHRRPGEKLFF.

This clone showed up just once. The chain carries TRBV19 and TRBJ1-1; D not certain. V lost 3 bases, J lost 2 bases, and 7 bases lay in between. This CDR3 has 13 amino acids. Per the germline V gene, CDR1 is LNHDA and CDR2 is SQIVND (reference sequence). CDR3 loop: CASSIGGNTEAFF. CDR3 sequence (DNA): TGTGCCAGTAGTATTGGCGGTAACACTGAAGCTTTCTTT.

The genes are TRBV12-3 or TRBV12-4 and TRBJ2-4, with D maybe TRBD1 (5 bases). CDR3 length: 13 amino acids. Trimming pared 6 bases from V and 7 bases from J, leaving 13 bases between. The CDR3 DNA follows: TGTGCCAGCAGATCCGGACACCTTAACATTCAGTACTTC. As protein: CASRSGHLNIQYF.

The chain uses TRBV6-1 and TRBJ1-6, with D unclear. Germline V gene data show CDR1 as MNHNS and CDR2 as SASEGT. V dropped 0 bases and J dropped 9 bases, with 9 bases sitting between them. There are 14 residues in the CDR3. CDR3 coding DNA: TGTGCCAGCAGTGAAGCGCTTCGGGGTTCACCCCTCCACTTT. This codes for CASSEALRGSPLHF.

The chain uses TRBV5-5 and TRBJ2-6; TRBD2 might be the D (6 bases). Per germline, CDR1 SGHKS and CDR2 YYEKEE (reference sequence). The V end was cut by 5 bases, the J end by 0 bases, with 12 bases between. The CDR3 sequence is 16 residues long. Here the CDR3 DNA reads TGTGCCAGCAGTTCGGAGGGCCACTCTGGGGCCAACGTCCTGACTTTC. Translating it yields CASSSEGHSGANVLTF.

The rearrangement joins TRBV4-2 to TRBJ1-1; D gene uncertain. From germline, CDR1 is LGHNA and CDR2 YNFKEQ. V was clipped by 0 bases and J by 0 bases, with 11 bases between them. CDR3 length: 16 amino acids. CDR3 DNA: TGTGCCAGCAGCCAAGAACAGTCGATCATGAACACTGAAGCTTTCTTT. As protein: CASSQEQSIMNTEAFF.

The CDR3 sequence: CASSVRGDSGNTIYF. The DNA of the CDR3 is TGTGCCAGCAGCGTTCGCGGAGACTCTGGAAACACCATATATTTT. The J gene is TRBJ1-3, the V gene TRBV7-6, with D unclear. V was cut by 5 bases and J by 0 bases, with 11 bases left in between. There are 15 residues in the CDR3. Germline CDR1 reads SGHVS; CDR2 reads FNYEAQ. Supplemented by reference TRBV7-6 and TRBJ1-3, the full variable domain reads GAGVSQSPRYKVTKRGQDVALRCDPISGHVSLYWYRQALGQGPEFLTYFNYEAQQDKSGLPNDRFSAERPEGSISTLTIQRTEQRDSAMYRCASSVRGDSGNTIYFGEGSWLTVV.

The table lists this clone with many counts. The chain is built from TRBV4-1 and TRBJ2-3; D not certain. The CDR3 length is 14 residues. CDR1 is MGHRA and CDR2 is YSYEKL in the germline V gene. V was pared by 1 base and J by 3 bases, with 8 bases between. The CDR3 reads CASSQALTTDTQYF. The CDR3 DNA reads TGCGCCAGCAGCCAAGCCCTCACTACAGATACGCAGTATTTT.

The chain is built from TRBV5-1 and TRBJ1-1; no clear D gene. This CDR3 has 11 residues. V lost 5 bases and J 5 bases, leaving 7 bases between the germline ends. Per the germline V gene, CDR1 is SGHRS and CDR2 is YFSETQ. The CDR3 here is CASRRGTEAFF. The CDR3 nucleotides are TGCGCCAGCAGGCGGGGAACTGAAGCTTTCTTT.

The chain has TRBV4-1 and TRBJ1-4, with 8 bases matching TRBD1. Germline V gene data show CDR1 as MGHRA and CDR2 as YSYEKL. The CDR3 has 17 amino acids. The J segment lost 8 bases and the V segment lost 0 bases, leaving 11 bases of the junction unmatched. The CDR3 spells CASSQERGQVLSEKLFF. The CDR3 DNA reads TGCGCCAGCAGCCAAGAAAGGGGACAGGTACTTTCGGAAAAACTGTTTTTT.

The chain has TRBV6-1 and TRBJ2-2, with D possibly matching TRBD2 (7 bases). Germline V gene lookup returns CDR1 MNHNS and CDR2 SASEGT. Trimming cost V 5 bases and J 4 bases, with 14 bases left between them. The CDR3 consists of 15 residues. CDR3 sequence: CASSSIGGRTGELFF. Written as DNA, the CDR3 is TGTGCCAGCAGTTCCATCGGGGGGCGCACCGGGGAGCTGTTTTTT.

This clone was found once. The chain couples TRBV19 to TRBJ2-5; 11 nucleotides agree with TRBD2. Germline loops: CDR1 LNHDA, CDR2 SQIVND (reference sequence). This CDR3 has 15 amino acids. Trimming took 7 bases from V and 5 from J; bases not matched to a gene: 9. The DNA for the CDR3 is TGTGCCAGTAAAGCTAGCGGGGGGCGAGGGGAGACCCAGTACTTC. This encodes CASKASGGRGETQYF.

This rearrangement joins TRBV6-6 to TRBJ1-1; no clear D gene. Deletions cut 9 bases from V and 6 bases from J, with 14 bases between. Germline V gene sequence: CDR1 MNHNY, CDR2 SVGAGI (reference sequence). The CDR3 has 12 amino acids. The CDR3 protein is CASSGAFAEAFF. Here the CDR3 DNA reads TGTGCCAGTTCTGGAGCTTTCGCTGAAGCTTTCTTT.

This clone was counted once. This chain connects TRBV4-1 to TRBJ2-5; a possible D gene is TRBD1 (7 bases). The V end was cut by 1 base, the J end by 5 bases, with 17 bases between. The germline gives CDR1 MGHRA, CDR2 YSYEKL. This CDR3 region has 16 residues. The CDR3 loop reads CASSQVGGGLRETQYF. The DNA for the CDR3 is TGCGCCAGCAGCCAAGTTGGAGGGGGCTTGCGGGAGACCCAGTACTTC.